Each of the 27 T cell receptor beta chains below was sequenced from the same sample in a study of cytomegalovirus exposure and HLA in healthy donors. A multiplex PCR was run with 60 Vbeta primers and 13 Jbeta primers. Measured with immunoSEQ multiplex PCR; TCRdb has only the in-frame clones, and not every one. The repertoire includes about 130,000 clones, about 73% of them detected once, and approximately 6.4% sits in the top ten. The sample consisted of PBMCs. Source of these receptors: a woman aged 45-59 years in good health and CMV-seropositive.

The genes are TRBV18 and TRBJ1-1; D ambiguous. Deletions cut 6 bases from V and 1 base from J, with 6 bases between. CDR1 KGHSH and CDR2 LQKENI come from the germline V gene. There are 12 residues in the CDR3. The DNA of the CDR3 is TGTGCCAGCTCCCCCTCGAACACTGAAGCTTTCTTT. Protein sequence: CASSPSNTEAFF.

A few counts support this clone. This chain uses TRBV4-1 with TRBJ2-7, with 9 bases that match TRBD1. This CDR3 has 16 residues. The germline V gene encodes CDR1 MGHRA and CDR2 YSYEKL. J was trimmed by 1 base and V by 0 bases; bases with no gene match: 4. The CDR3 sequence: CASSQDRTGVSYEQYF. CDR3 sequence (DNA): TGCGCCAGCAGCCAAGACAGGACAGGGGTATCCTACGAGCAGTACTTC.

The rearrangement links TRBV25-1 to TRBJ1-2, with unresolved D. The CDR3 has 14 amino acids. V was pared by 6 bases and J by 0 bases, with 11 bases between. CDR1 and CDR2 (germline): MGHDK, SYGVNS. In nucleotides, the CDR3 is TGTGCCAGCAGCGCGAGCTTAGCTAACTATGGCTACACCTTC. It codes for CASSASLANYGYTF.

The V gene is TRBV6-1, the J gene TRBJ1-5, with D maybe TRBD1 (6 bases). Trimming removed 4 bases from V and 9 bases from J, with 19 bases in between. The germline gives CDR1 MNHNS, CDR2 SASEGT. CDR3 length equals 15 residues. CDR3 coding DNA: TGTGCCAGCAGTGGGGCGACAGGTCCCCAAACGCCCCAGCATTTT. Protein: CASSGATGPQTPQHF.

The rearrangement links TRBV6-5 to TRBJ2-7; D remains ambiguous. The germline CDR1 and CDR2 sequences are MNHEY and SVGAGI. Trimming removed 8 bases at V and 3 bases at J, with 11 bases between. The CDR3 loop spans 12 amino acids. CDR3 nucleotide sequence: TGTGCCAGCTCCCAATCGGGCTACGAGCAGTACTTC. Translating it yields CASSQSGYEQYF.

The genes are TRBV5-1 and TRBJ2-3; weak D call: TRBD2 (5 bases). CDR3 length: 14 amino acids. The V end lost 4 bases, the J end lost 4 bases, and 13 bases lay between the germline ends. Germline V gene lookup returns CDR1 SGHRS and CDR2 YFSETQ. CDR3 sequence (DNA): TGCGCCAGCAGCAAGAGAGCGGTCCCAGATACGCAGTATTTT. Protein sequence: CASSKRAVPDTQYF.

This clone was observed a single time. The chain has TRBV9 and TRBJ1-2, with D unresolved. Trimming shortened V by 3 bases and J by 4 bases, and 10 bases separated the two germline ends. The CDR3 is made up of 13 amino acids. CDR1 and CDR2 from the germline V gene are SGDLS and YYNGEE. The CDR3: CASSAGSSYGYTF. Here the CDR3 DNA reads TGTGCCAGCAGCGCGGGATCTAGCTATGGCTACACCTTC.

The rearrangement links TRBV6-6 to TRBJ1-1; possible D gene TRBD1, 5 bases. Germline V gene sequence: CDR1 MNHNY, CDR2 SVGAGI (reference sequence). V was pared by 5 bases and J by 3 bases, with 16 bases between. The CDR3 runs to 15 residues. For the CDR3, the DNA is TGTGCCAGCAGTGACGCCCAGGGTGGTCACACTGAAGCTTTCTTT. It specifies CASSDAQGGHTEAFF.

This rearrangement joins TRBV10-2 to TRBJ2-7, with 8 bases that match TRBD1. This CDR3 has 15 amino acids. Germline V CDR1 and CDR2: WSHSY, SAAADI. J gave up 0 bases and V 4 bases, and 5 bases lay outside the gene matches. CDR3 region: CASSVDRGNSYEQYF. The CDR3 nucleotides are TGCGCCAGCAGTGTCGACAGGGGTAACTCCTACGAGCAGTACTTC.

The table lists this clone with a few counts. The chain carries TRBV7-2 and TRBJ1-1; the D gene is possibly TRBD1 (5 bases). Trimming took off 3 bases at V and 0 bases at J, with 8 bases between the two ends. CDR1 and CDR2 (germline): SGHTA, FQGNSA. The CDR3 sequence is 14 residues long. The CDR3 region has the DNA TGTGCCAGCAGCTTGGGGGGGATGAACACTGAAGCTTTCTTT. Amino acid sequence: CASSLGGMNTEAFF.

Only a few counts were recorded for this clone. The CDR3 DNA reads as TGTGCCAGCAGTGACTCTATAGAATCCCGCACAGATACGCAGTATTTT. It specifies CASSDSIESRTDTQYF. The chain joins TRBV6-4 to TRBJ2-3; D gene ambiguous. This CDR3 region has 16 residues. Trimming took 0 bases from V and 1 from J, leaving 11 bases between them. Looked up from germline, CDR1 is MRHNA and CDR2 is SNTAGT.

Ten or more counts support this clone. The J gene is TRBJ2-5, the V gene TRBV6-1; D perhaps matches TRBD1 (6 bases). Germline assignment: CDR1 MNHNS and CDR2 SASEGT. The CDR3 runs to 16 residues. The V end was cut by 3 bases, the J end by 1 base, with 15 bases between. The CDR3 region has the DNA TGTGCCAGCAGTGACAGGGGAAGAGAAATCCAAGAGACCCAGTACTTC. It codes for CASSDRGREIQETQYF.

The rearrangement links TRBV5-1 to TRBJ2-4; tentative D call: TRBD1 (6 bases). Germline V gene data show CDR1 as SGHRS and CDR2 as YFSETQ. This CDR3 has 15 amino acids. V lost 0 bases to trimming and J lost 2 bases, with 9 bases between them. The CDR3: CASSLVGTSKNIQYF. CDR3 coding DNA: TGCGCCAGCAGCTTGGTCGGGACATCCAAAAACATTCAGTACTTC.

The CDR3 DNA sequence: TGTGCCAGCAGTTTGCTCCGGGAGGATAACTATGGCTACACCTTC. Translated, it gives CASSLLREDNYGYTF. This rearrangement joins TRBV28 to TRBJ1-2; D gene unclear. Per the germline V gene, CDR1 is MDHEN and CDR2 is SYDVKM. The V and J ends lost 3 bases and 1 base respectively, with 12 bases between them. The CDR3 length is 15 residues.

The chain links TRBV5-1 to TRBJ2-1, with D perhaps matching TRBD1 (6 bases). The CDR3 is made up of 15 amino acids. V lost 2 bases and J lost 6, with 15 bases in between. The germline gives CDR1 SGHRS, CDR2 YFSETQ. The CDR3 DNA reads TGCGCCAGCAGCTTAGGGACACCCAGAGGCAATGAGCAGTTCTTC. It encodes CASSLGTPRGNEQFF.

In this sample, this clone turned up a few times. This sequence joins TRBV25-1 and TRBJ2-5; D ambiguous. V lost 2 bases and J lost 2, with 6 bases in between. Germline assignment: CDR1 MGHDK and CDR2 SYGVNS. The CDR3 sequence is 13 residues long. The CDR3 loop is CASSEPAQETQYF. The CDR3, as DNA: TGTGCCAGCAGTGAACCAGCGCAAGAGACCCAGTACTTC. Supplemented by reference TRBV25-1 and TRBJ2-5, the full variable domain reads EADIYQTPRYLVIGTGKKITLECSQTMGHDKMYWYQQDPGMELHLIHYSYGVNSTEKGDLSSESTVSRIRTEHFPLTLESARPSHTSQYLCASSEPAQETQYFGPGTRLLVL.

About this clone: Other DNA sequences of this sample code for an identical CDR3. The rearrangement uses TRBV4-2 and TRBJ1-2; the match to TRBD1 covers 8 bases. Losses at the gene ends were 1 base for V and 7 bases for J; bases not matched to a gene: 5. Germline-derived CDR1 and CDR2 are LGHNA and YNFKEQ. The CDR3 has 14 amino acids. The CDR3 sequence: CASSQGGTGSGYTF. CDR3 bases: TGTGCCAGCAGCCAAGGGGGGACAGGCTCTGGCTACACCTTC.

V and J are TRBV4-1 and TRBJ1-4; D is undetermined. Trimming removed 4 bases from V and 0 bases from J, with 12 bases in between. Looked up from germline, CDR1 is MGHRA and CDR2 is YSYEKL. The CDR3 is 16 amino acids. CDR3 coding DNA: TGCGCCAGCAGCCCCTTTAATGTTGCAACTAATGAAAAACTGTTTTTT. Its translation: CASSPFNVATNEKLFF.

In this sample, this clone turned up a few times. As DNA, the CDR3 is TGTGCCAGCAGCCCAGCCGGAGCACCCCTCCACTTT. Translated: CASSPAGAPLHF. The V call is TRBV7-9, the J call TRBJ1-6; D is unclear. Trimming stripped 5 bases from V and 11 bases from J, with 10 bases between. Germline V lookup: CDR1 SEHNR, CDR2 FQNEAQ (reference sequence). The CDR3 totals 12 residues.

The chain recombines TRBV7-8 with TRBJ1-1, with D tentatively TRBD1 (6 bases). Germline values: CDR1 SGHVS, CDR2 FQNEAQ. Trimming pared 5 bases from V and 2 bases from J, leaving 12 bases between. The CDR3 is 14 amino acids. CDR3 bases: TGTGCCAGCAGCCCTTACAGGGTTAACACTGAAGCTTTCTTT. It translates to CASSPYRVNTEAFF.

This chain joins TRBV7-9 and TRBJ1-1; 9 bases are a match to TRBD1. The CDR3 runs 15 residues. J gave up 3 bases and V 5 bases, and 7 bases lay outside the gene matches. Germline V gene data show CDR1 as SEHNR and CDR2 as FQNEAQ (reference sequence). The CDR3 coding sequence is TGTGCCAGCAGCACGGCACGGACAGGGGACACTGAAGCTTTCTTT. Protein sequence: CASSTARTGDTEAFF.

The V and J genes are TRBV2 and TRBJ1-1, with D unclear. CDR1 is SNHLY, CDR2 FYNNEI, per germline. The CDR3 covers 15 residues. V was pared by 6 bases and J by 1 base, with 15 bases between. In nucleotides, the CDR3 is TGTGCCAGCAGGAAGGAAGACTCGGGGAACACTGAAGCTTTCTTT. Protein: CASRKEDSGNTEAFF.

The chain couples TRBV4-3 to TRBJ2-2, with 15 bases fitting TRBD2. Per germline, CDR1 LGHNA and CDR2 YSLEER. This CDR3 comprises 20 residues. V gave up 0 bases and J gave up 4 bases; unmatched junction bases: 9. The CDR3 coding sequence is TGCGCCAGCAGCCAAGAAGCCCCGGGACTAGCGGGGGGTGGCACCGGGGAGCTGTTTTTT. It yields the protein CASSQEAPGLAGGGTGELFF.

The rearrangement links TRBV2 to TRBJ2-1, with 9 bases matching TRBD2. This CDR3 contains 14 residues. The J segment lost 5 bases and the V segment lost 7 bases, leaving 6 bases of the junction unmatched. The germline V gene has CDR1 SNHLY and CDR2 FYNNEI. DNA for the CDR3: TGTGCCAGCACCCGACTAGCGGCCGACAATGAGCAGTTCTTC. Amino acid sequence: CASTRLAADNEQFF.

This clone was seen a few times. The chain uses TRBV11-3 and TRBJ1-6; D is perhaps TRBD1 (5 bases). Trimming pared 5 bases from V and 8 bases from J, leaving 16 bases between. The germline V gene encodes CDR1 SGHNT and CDR2 YENEEA. The CDR3 length is 15 residues. CDR3 amino acids: CASSPQGMIYSPLHF. Here the CDR3 DNA reads TGTGCCAGCAGCCCTCAGGGCATGATTTATTCACCCCTCCACTTT.

J is TRBJ2-1 and V is TRBV25-1; D is unclear. The CDR3 loop spans 11 amino acids. Per germline, CDR1 MGHDK and CDR2 SYGVNS. The V gene lost 1 base and the J gene lost 8 bases, with 3 bases spanning the gap. CDR3 amino acids: CASSEFDEQFF. DNA for the CDR3: TGTGCCAGCAGTGAATTCGATGAGCAGTTCTTC. Filled out from reference TRBV25-1 and TRBJ2-1, the complete variable domain reads EADIYQTPRYLVIGTGKKITLECSQTMGHDKMYWYQQDPGMELHLIHYSYGVNSTEKGDLSSESTVSRIRTEHFPLTLESARPSHTSQYLCASSEFDEQFFGPGTRLTVL.

V is TRBV6-5 and J is TRBJ2-5; D not resolved. V was cut by 6 bases and J by 2 bases, with 13 bases left in between. The CDR3 has 14 residues. CDR1 and CDR2 (germline): MNHEY, SVGAGI. CDR3 bases: TGTGCCAGCAGATTTAGCTACGGGCAAGAGACCCAGTACTTC. The encoded protein is CASRFSYGQETQYF.